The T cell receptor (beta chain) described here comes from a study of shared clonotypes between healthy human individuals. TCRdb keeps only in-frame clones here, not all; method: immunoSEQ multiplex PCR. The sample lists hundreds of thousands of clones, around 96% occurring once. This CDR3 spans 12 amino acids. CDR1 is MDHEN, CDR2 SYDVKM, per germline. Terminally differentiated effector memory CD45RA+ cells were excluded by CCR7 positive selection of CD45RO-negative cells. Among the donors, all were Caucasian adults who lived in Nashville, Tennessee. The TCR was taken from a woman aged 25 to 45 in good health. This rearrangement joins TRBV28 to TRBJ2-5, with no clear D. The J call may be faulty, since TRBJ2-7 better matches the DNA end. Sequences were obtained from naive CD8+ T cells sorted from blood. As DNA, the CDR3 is TGTGCCAGCAGTCCGACCCTTTACGAGCAGTACTTC. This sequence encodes CASSPTLYEQYF.